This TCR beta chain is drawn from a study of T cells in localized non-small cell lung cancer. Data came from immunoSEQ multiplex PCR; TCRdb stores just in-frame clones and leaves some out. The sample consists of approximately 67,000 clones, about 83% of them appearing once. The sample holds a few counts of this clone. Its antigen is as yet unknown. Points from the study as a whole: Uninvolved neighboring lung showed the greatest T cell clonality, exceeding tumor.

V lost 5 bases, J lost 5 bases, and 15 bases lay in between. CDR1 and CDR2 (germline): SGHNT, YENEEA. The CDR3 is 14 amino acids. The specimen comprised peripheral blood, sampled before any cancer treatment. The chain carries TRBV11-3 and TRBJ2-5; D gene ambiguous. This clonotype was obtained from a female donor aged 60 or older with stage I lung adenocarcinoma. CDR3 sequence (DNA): TGTGCCAGCAGCCCTCAGTCCTCCCGGGAGACCCAGTACTTC. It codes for CASSPQSSRETQYF.